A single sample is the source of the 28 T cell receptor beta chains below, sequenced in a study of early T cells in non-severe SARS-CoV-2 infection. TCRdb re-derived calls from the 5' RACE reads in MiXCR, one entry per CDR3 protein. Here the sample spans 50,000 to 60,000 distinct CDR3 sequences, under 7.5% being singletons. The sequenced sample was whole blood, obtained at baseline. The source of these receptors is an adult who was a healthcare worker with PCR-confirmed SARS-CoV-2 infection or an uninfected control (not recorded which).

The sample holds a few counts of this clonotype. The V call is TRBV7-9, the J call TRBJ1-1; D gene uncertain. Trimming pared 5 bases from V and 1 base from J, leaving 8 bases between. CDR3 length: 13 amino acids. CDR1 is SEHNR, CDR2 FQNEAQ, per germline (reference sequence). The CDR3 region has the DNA TGTGCCAGCAGCGTAATAAGGAACACTGAAGCTTTCTTT. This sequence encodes CASSVIRNTEAFF.

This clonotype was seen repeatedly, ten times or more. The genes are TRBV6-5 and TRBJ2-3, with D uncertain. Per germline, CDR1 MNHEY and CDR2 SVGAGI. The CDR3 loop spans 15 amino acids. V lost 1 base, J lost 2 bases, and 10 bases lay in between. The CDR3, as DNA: TGTGCCAGCAGTTACTTGGGCTCTCCCACAGATACGCAGTATTTT. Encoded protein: CASSYLGSPTDTQYF.

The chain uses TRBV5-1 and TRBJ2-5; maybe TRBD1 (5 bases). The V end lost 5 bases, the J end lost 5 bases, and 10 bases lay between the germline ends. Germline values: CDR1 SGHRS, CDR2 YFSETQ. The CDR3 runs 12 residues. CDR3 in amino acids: CASSGRVETQYF. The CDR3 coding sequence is TGCGCCAGCAGTGGCAGGGTCGAGACCCAGTACTTC.

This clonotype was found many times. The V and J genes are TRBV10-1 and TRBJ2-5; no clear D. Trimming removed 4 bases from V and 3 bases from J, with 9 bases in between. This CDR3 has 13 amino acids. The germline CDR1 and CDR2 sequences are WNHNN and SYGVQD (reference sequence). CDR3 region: CASSGNLKETQYF. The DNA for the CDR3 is TGCGCCAGCAGTGGAAATCTCAAAGAGACCCAGTACTTC.

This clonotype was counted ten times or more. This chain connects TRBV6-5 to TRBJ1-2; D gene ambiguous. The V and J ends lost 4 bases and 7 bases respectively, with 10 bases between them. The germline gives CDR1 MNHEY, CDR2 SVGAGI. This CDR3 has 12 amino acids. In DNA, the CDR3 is TGTGCCAGCAGTTCCGGGCCGCCTGGCTACACCTTC. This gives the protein CASSSGPPGYTF.

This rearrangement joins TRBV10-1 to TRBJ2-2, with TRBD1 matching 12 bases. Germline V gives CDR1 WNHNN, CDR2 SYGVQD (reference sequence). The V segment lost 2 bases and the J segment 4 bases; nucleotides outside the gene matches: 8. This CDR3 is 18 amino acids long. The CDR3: CASSEKGQGAQGTGELFF. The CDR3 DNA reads TGCGCCAGCAGTGAGAAGGGACAGGGGGCGCAGGGCACCGGGGAGCTGTTTTTT.

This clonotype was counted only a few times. The CDR3 nucleotides read TGCGCCAGCAGCCGAGACAGGGGGCGCACTGAAGCTTTCTTT. As protein: CASSRDRGRTEAFF. V gene TRBV4-3 combines with J gene TRBJ1-1, with 10 bases that match TRBD1. The trim removed 4 bases at V and 4 bases at J, leaving 3 bases unmatched. This CDR3 spans 14 amino acids. Germline assignment: CDR1 LGHNA and CDR2 YSLEER.

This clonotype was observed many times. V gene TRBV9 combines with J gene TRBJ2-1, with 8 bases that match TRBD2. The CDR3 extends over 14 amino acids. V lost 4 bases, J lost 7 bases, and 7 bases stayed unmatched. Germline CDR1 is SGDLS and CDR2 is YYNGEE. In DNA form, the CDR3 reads TGTGCCAGCAGCTCCCGGACTAGCCTAAATGAGCAGTTCTTC. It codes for CASSSRTSLNEQFF.

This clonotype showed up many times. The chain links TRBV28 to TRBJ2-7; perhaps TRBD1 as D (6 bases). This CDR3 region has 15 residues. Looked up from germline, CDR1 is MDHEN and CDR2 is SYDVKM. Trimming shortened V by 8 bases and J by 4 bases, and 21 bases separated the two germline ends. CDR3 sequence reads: CASCDLGQSFYEQYF. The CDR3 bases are TGTGCCAGCTGTGATCTAGGACAGTCCTTTTACGAGCAGTACTTC.

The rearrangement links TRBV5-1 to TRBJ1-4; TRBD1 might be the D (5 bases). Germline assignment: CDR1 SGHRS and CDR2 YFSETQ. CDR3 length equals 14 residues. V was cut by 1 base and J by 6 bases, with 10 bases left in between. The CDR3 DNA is TGCGCCAGCAGCTTGAGCGGGGACGATGAAAAACTGTTTTTT. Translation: CASSLSGDDEKLFF.

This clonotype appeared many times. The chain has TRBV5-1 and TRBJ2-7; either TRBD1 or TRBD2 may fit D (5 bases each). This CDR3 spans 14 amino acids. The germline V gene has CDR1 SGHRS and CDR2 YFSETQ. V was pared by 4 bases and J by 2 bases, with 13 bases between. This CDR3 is CASSRGPEPYEQYF. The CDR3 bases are TGCGCCAGCAGCAGGGGACCTGAGCCCTACGAGCAGTACTTC.

The CDR3: CASAYQEGNEQYF. The CDR3, as DNA: TGTGCTAGTGCCTACCAAGAAGGTAACGAGCAGTACTTC. V is TRBV12-5 and J is TRBJ2-7, with unresolved D. The V end lost 7 bases, the J end lost 5 bases, and 15 bases lay between the germline ends. The CDR3 spans 13 residues. Germline CDR1 reads LGHNT; CDR2 reads FRNRAP. Drawing the rest from reference TRBV12-5 and TRBJ2-7, the complete variable domain is DARVTQTPRHKVTEMGQEVTMRCQPILGHNTVFWYRQTMMQGLELLAYFRNRAPLDDSGMPKDRFSAEMPDATLATLKIQPSEPRDSAVYFCASAYQEGNEQYFGPGTRLTVT.

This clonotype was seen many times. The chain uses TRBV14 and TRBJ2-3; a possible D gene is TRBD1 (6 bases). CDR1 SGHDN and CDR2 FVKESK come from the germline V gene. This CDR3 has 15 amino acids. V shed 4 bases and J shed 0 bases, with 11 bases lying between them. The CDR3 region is CASSPWTDSTDTQYF. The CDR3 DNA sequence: TGTGCCAGCAGCCCTTGGACAGATAGCACAGATACGCAGTATTTT. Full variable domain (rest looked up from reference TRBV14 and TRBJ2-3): EAGVTQFPSHSVIEKGQTVTLRCDPISGHDNLYWYRRVMGKEIKFLLHFVKESKQDESGMPNNRFLAERTGGTYSTLKVQPAELEDSGVYFCASSPWTDSTDTQYFGPGTRLTVL.

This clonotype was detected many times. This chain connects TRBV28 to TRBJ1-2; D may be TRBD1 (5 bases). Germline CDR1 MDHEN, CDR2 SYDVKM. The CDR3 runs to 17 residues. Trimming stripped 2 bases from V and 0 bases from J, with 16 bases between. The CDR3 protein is CASSLLQGMPTNYGYTF. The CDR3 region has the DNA TGTGCCAGCAGTTTACTCCAGGGAATGCCAACTAACTATGGCTACACCTTC.

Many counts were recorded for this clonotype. The CDR3 protein is CASSLGRDTQYF. The DNA of the CDR3 is TGTGCCAGCAGCTTAGGCCGAGATACGCAGTATTTT. The V and J genes are TRBV11-2 and TRBJ2-3; D remains unclear. The CDR3 length is 12 residues. Germline loops: CDR1 SGHAT, CDR2 FQNNGV. Trimming removed 1 base from V and 5 bases from J, with 4 bases in between. The full variable domain, its missing parts supplied by reference TRBV11-2 and TRBJ2-3, is EAGVAQSPRYKIIEKRQSVAFWCNPISGHATLYWYQQILGQGPKLLIQFQNNGVVDDSQLPKDRFSAERLKGVDSTLKIQPAKLEDSAVYLCASSLGRDTQYFGPGTRLTVL.

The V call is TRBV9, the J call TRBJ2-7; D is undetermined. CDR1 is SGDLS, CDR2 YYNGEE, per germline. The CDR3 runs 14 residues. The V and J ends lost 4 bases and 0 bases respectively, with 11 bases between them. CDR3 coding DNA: TGTGCCAGCAGCAAACTTGCCGCCTCCTACGAGCAGTACTTC. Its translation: CASSKLAASYEQYF.

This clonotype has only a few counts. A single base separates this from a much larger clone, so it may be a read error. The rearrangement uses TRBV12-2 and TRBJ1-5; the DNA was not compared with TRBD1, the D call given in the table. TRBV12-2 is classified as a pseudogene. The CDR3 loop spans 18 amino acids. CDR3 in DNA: TGTGTAAGTCGCTTACCCAGACAGGGTGGAAGTGGCAATCAGCCCCAGCATTTT. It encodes CVSRLPRQGGSGNQPQHF.

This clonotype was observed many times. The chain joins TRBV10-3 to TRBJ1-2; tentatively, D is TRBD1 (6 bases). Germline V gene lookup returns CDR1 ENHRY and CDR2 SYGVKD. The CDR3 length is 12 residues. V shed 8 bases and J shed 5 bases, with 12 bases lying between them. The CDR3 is CAIGDTGYGYTF. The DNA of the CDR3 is TGTGCCATCGGAGATACAGGGTATGGCTACACCTTC.

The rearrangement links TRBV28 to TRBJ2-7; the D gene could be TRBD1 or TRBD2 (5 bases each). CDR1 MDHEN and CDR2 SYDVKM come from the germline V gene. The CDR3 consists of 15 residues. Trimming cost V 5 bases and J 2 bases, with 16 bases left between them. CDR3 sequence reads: CASSPSTGRAYEQYF. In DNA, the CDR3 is TGTGCCAGCAGTCCAAGCACGGGGCGCGCCTACGAGCAGTACTTC.

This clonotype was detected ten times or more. CDR3 sequence reads: CSGKPSLNSPLHF. CDR3 sequence (DNA): TGCAGTGGGAAGCCAAGCCTTAATTCACCCCTCCACTTT. The chain carries TRBV20-1 and TRBJ1-6; D is unclear. Between the trimmed V and J ends, which lost 7 bases and 6 bases, there was a span of 13 bases. The CDR3 covers 13 residues. Germline V gives CDR1 DFQATT, CDR2 SNEGSKA (reference sequence).

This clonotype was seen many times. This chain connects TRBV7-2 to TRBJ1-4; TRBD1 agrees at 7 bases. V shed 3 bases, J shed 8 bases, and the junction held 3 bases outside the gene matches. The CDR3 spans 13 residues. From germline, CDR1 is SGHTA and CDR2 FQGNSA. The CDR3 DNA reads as TGTGCCAGCAGCTTTGGCAGGGGGGAAAAACTGTTTTTT. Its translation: CASSFGRGEKLFF.

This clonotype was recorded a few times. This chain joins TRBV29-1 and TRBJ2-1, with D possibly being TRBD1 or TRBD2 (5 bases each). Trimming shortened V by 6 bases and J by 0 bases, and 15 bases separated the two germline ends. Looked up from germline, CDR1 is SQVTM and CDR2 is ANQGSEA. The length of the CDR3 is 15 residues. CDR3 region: CSVDTGYPSYNEQFF. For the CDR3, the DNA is TGCAGCGTGGACACGGGATACCCCTCCTACAATGAGCAGTTCTTC.

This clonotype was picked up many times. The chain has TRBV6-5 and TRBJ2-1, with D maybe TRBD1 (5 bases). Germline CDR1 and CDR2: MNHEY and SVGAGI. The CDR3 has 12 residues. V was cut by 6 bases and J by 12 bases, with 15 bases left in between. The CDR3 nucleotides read TGTGCCAGCAGACTAAACAGGTTTCGGCAGTTCTTC. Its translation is CASRLNRFRQFF.

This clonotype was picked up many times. The DNA of the CDR3 is TGTGCCAGCAGTCGGACTAGTTCGGAGACCAAAAACATTCAGTACTTC. It is translated as CASSRTSSETKNIQYF. V gene TRBV12-3 or TRBV12-4 combines with J gene TRBJ2-4, with 7 bases lining up with TRBD2. The CDR3 spans 16 residues. Trimming cost V 5 bases and J 2 bases; bases outside gene matches: 9.

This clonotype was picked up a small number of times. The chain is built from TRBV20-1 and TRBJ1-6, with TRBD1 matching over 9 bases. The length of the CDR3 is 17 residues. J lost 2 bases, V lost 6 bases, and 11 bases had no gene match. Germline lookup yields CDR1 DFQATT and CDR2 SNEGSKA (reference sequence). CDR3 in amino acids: CSAARTGELAYNSPLHF. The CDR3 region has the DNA TGCAGTGCCGCGAGGACAGGGGAACTCGCCTATAATTCACCCCTCCACTTT.

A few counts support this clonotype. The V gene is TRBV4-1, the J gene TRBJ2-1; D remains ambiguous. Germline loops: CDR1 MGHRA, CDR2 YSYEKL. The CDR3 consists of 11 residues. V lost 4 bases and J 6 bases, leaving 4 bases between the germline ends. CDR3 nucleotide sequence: TGCGCCAGCAGCCGAACCAATGAGCAGTTCTTC. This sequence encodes CASSRTNEQFF.

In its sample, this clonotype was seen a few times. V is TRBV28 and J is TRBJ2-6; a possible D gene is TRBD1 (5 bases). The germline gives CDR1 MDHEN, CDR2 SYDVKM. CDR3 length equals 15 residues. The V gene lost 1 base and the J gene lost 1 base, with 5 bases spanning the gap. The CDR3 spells CASSLSGSGANVLTF. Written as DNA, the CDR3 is TGTGCCAGCAGTTTATCAGGGTCTGGGGCCAACGTCCTGACTTTC.

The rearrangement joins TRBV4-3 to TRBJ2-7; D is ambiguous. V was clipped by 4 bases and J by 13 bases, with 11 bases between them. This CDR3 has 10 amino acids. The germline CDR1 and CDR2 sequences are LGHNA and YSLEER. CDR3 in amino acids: CASSPPKSYF. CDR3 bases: TGCGCCAGCAGCCCTCCAAAGTCTTACTTC.